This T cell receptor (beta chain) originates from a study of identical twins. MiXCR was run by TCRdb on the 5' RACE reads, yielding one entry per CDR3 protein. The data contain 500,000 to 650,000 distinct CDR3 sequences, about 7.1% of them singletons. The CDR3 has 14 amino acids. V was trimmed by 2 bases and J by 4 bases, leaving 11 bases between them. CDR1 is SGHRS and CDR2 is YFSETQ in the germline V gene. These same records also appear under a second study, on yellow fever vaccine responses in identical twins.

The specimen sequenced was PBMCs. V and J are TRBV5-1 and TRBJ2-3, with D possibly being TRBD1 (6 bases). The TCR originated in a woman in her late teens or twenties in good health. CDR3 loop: CASSFLGAADTQYF. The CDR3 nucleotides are TGCGCCAGCAGCTTCTTGGGGGCCGCAGATACGCAGTATTTT.